The next 14 T cell receptor beta chains were all read from a single sample in a study of T-cell memory formation after mild COVID-19 (dated by TCRdb to the early 2020s). The library was built by means of 5' RACE. Instrument used: Illumina NovaSeq 6000. TCRdb reprocessing: public reads trimmed at Q25 with fastp, clones called with MiXCR, in-frame beta chains kept. One record per CDR3 amino acid sequence lists the most common genes and DNA. For this sample the table gives 300,000 to 400,000 distinct CDR3 sequences, of which 25% to 30% were detected only once. The top ten clones comprise roughly 14% of the sample. Sequences were obtained from PBMCs or a T cell subset sorted from them (not recorded which). Receptors were obtained from an adult woman who had mild COVID-19 (a few samples of this study predate the infection). The sample titles of this study are shuffled in the database, so cell type and time point are left out; the donor was told from shared clones.

V usage is TRBV12-3 or TRBV12-4 and J usage is TRBJ2-1; TRBD2 is a possible D gene (6 bases). Between the trimmed V and J ends, which lost 4 bases and 8 bases, there was a span of 18 bases. CDR3 length: 15 residues. CDR3 residues: CASSSSGLSWDEQFF. The CDR3 DNA reads TGTGCCAGCAGTTCCTCGGGACTGTCTTGGGATGAGCAGTTCTTC.

This clonotype was seen a few times. The chain combines TRBV4-1 with TRBJ1-1, with D perhaps matching TRBD1 (5 bases). Trimming cost V 0 bases and J 4 bases, with 12 bases left between them. This CDR3 contains 15 residues. CDR1 and CDR2 (germline): MGHRA, YSYEKL. CDR3 in DNA: TGCGCCAGCAGCCAAGATCGGGGGTCGGGCACTGAAGCTTTCTTT. Protein: CASSQDRGSGTEAFF.

The J gene is TRBJ2-2, the V gene TRBV5-1, with TRBD2 matching 8 bases. V was clipped by 0 bases and J by 4 bases; unmatched bases: 5. Germline V lookup: CDR1 SGHRS, CDR2 YFSETQ. This CDR3 is 16 amino acids long. Here the CDR3 reads CASSLGAGDVTGELFF. The CDR3, as DNA: TGCGCCAGCAGCTTGGGAGCGGGGGATGTCACCGGGGAGCTGTTTTTT.

This clonotype turned up a few times. The V gene is TRBV12-3 or TRBV12-4, the J gene TRBJ1-5; D is uncertain. The germline V and J ends were trimmed by 4 bases and 2 bases, with 15 bases remaining between them. This CDR3 is built from 16 residues. This CDR3 reads CASSSKPRGGNQPQHF. The CDR3 bases are TGTGCCAGCAGTTCCAAACCCCGAGGAGGCAATCAGCCCCAGCATTTT.

The chain combines TRBV5-6 with TRBJ2-7, with TRBD1 identical over 12 bases. The CDR3 runs 14 residues. V trimming: 4 bases; J trimming: 6 bases; junction bases outside the gene matches: 5. Germline assignment: CDR1 SGHDT and CDR2 YYEEEE. The CDR3 here is CASSAGQGASEQYF. In DNA, the CDR3 is TGTGCCAGCAGCGCGGGACAGGGGGCGAGCGAGCAGTACTTC.

This chain uses TRBV3-1 with TRBJ2-7; 9 bases map to TRBD2. The CDR3 is made up of 17 amino acids. With V trimmed by 0 bases and J by 0 bases, 6 bases remained unmatched. CDR1 and CDR2 (germline): LGHDT, YNNKEL (reference sequence). CDR3 nucleotides: TGTGCCAGCAGCCAAGATCGAGCGGGGGGACTCTCCTACGAGCAGTACTTC. Translating gives CASSQDRAGGLSYEQYF.

This clonotype has just a few counts. The J gene is TRBJ2-5, the V gene TRBV12-3 or TRBV12-4; D is unclear. Trimming left V 3 bases short and J 3 bases short, with 8 bases between. The CDR3 has 13 residues. CDR3 nucleotides: TGTGCCAGCAGTTTTAAAAGAGAAGAGACCCAGTACTTC. This codes for CASSFKREETQYF.

This clonotype was found a few times. The V gene is TRBV7-9, the J gene TRBJ2-7; D assignment may be TRBD1 or TRBD2 (5 bases each). CDR3 size: 17 residues. Germline-derived CDR1 and CDR2 are SEHNR and FQNEAQ (reference sequence). Trimming took off 4 bases at V and 6 bases at J, with 25 bases between the two ends. In DNA form, the CDR3 reads TGTGCCAGCAGCTCTGCCCGGAGTTCGGACGGGGCCGTCGAGCAGTACTTC. This gives the protein CASSSARSSDGAVEQYF.

This clonotype has only a few counts. The chain is built from TRBV7-2 and TRBJ2-1, with a possible D match to TRBD2 (6 bases). Germline CDR1 reads SGHTA; CDR2 reads FQGNSA. The CDR3 consists of 12 residues. The V end lost 3 bases, the J end lost 10 bases, and 10 bases lay between the germline ends. CDR3 region: CASSFPGGEQFF. As DNA, the CDR3 is TGTGCCAGCAGCTTCCCTGGGGGGGAGCAGTTCTTC.

The chain carries TRBV18 and TRBJ2-1; TRBD2 matches 13 bases. Germline assignment: CDR1 KGHSH and CDR2 LQKENI. J was trimmed by 0 bases and V by 6 bases; bases with no gene match: 5. The length of the CDR3 is 17 residues. In DNA form, the CDR3 reads TGTGCCAGCTCCCCCGGACTAGCGGGGGCCTCCTACAATGAGCAGTTCTTC. Translated: CASSPGLAGASYNEQFF.

This clonotype showed up just a few times. The chain links TRBV6-5 to TRBJ1-1; D gene ambiguous. V shed 4 bases and J shed 1 base, with 19 bases lying between them. This CDR3 comprises 17 residues. Germline V lookup: CDR1 MNHEY, CDR2 SVGAGI. CDR3: CASSSPVGRAQNTEAFF. Written as DNA, the CDR3 is TGTGCCAGCAGTTCTCCAGTTGGTAGGGCACAGAACACTGAAGCTTTCTTT.

This clonotype was detected a few times. This sequence joins TRBV9 and TRBJ2-3; 13 bases are a match to TRBD2. V was clipped by 3 bases and J by 0 bases; unmatched bases: 4. This CDR3 region has 17 residues. CDR1 and CDR2 (germline): SGDLS, YYNGEE. The CDR3 region is CASSAGTSGASTDTQYF. DNA of the CDR3: TGTGCCAGCAGCGCTGGGACTAGCGGGGCGAGCACAGATACGCAGTATTTT.

This rearrangement joins TRBV29-1 to TRBJ2-7, with TRBD2 identical over 9 bases. This CDR3 has 12 residues. V shed 3 bases, J shed 6 bases, and the junction held 3 bases outside the gene matches. Germline CDR1 is SQVTM and CDR2 is ANQGSEA. CDR3 amino acids: CSVESGRSEQYF. Written as DNA, the CDR3 is TGCAGCGTTGAGAGCGGGAGGTCCGAGCAGTACTTC.

This chain uses TRBV12-3 or TRBV12-4 with TRBJ1-5; D possibly corresponds to TRBD1 (5 bases). The CDR3 runs 12 residues. The V end was cut by 8 bases, the J end by 6 bases, with 11 bases between. The CDR3 DNA sequence: TGTGCCAGCGGACTCGGGGCTCAGCCCCAGCATTTT. It encodes CASGLGAQPQHF.